Below, 2 T cell receptor beta chains from the same sample are listed, as sequenced in a study of OX40 agonist ivuxolimab in advanced cancers. The method was immunoSEQ multiplex PCR; TCRdb's version includes in-frame clones alone and lacks a portion of them. The sample consists of about 73,000 clones, about 88% of them appearing once. The source material was CD4+ or CD8+ T cells sorted from blood, sampled in a trial of the OX40 agonist ivuxolimab. These receptors originate from an adult with an advanced solid tumor such as melanoma, head and neck, liver or kidney cancer.

This rearrangement joins TRBV11-1 to TRBJ2-5; D possibly corresponds to TRBD1 (6 bases). CDR3 length: 15 amino acids. V was pared by 1 base and J by 2 bases, with 11 bases between. Germline V lookup: CDR1 SGHAT, CDR2 FQDESV (reference sequence). CDR3 nucleotide sequence: TGTGCCAGCAGCTTAGACACAGGGAATCAAGAGACCCAGTACTTC. It is translated as CASSLDTGNQETQYF.

V usage is TRBV2 and J usage is TRBJ1-4; D is perhaps TRBD1 (5 bases). V was shortened by 8 bases and J by 11 bases, with 12 bases between the two germline ends. The CDR3 has 11 residues. Germline V gene data show CDR1 as SNHLY and CDR2 as FYNNEI. As DNA, the CDR3 is TGTGCCAGCGGGGGTATGGGCAAACTGTTTTTT. It yields the protein CASGGMGKLFF.